This TCR beta chain was recovered during a study of blood T cells in healthy people across ages. This CDR3 spans 17 amino acids. With 1 base clipped from V and 7 bases from J, the junction kept 12 bases outside the gene matches. CDR1 is SGHKS and CDR2 is YYEKEE in the germline V gene (reference sequence). Isolation yielded PBMCs, at least 7 million per sample, in every case. Findings and caveats of the study: Naive and antigen-experienced cells were not separated, limiting conclusive comparison. Both higher diversity and more naive CD4+ cells marked long-lived donors when set against aged donors.

Comments on this clonotype: Its specificity is unknown.

Together with a sample-barcoded 5' primer, a J-beta primer mix was included in a second PCR lasting roughly 7 to 11 cycles. TCRdb processed the 5' RACE reads anew with MiXCR; each CDR3 protein has one entry. The sample consists of some 790,000 distinct CDR3 sequences, 25% to 35% of them appearing once. The sample consisted of blood. This clonotype originated in a woman over 75 in good health. The chain couples TRBV5-5 to TRBJ2-2, with 8 bases fitting TRBD2. Here the CDR3 reads CASSLRAGATSGGELFF. The CDR3 nucleotides read TGTGCCAGCAGCTTGCGAGCGGGGGCGACTTCGGGCGGGGAGCTGTTTTTT.